A single sample is the source of the 25 T cell receptor beta chains below, sequenced in a study of post-analysis software for immune sequencing data. Study-wide findings and caveats: Five or six TRBV segments, TRBV5-6, TRBV5-1 and TRBV20-1 among them, were found more frequent in patients than controls.

Unique molecular identifiers were carried by the TCR beta cDNA libraries. TCRdb reprocessed the PCR reads with MiXCR, giving one entry per CDR3 protein. The repertoire holds approximately 460,000 distinct CDR3 sequences, with 45% as singletons. Their cognate antigens are unknown. Sequenced: blood. Receptors originate from a girl aged 5 to 17 with multiple sclerosis.

About this clonotype: It may be a read error: a sequence one base away is much more abundant. This chain joins TRBV5-1 and TRBJ2-7; TRBD2 agrees at 12 bases. Germline CDR1 is SGHRS and CDR2 is YFSETQ. This CDR3 spans 15 amino acids. J lost 1 base, V lost 5 bases, and 4 bases had no gene match. The CDR3 loop is CASRSGTSGSYEQYF. The CDR3 nucleotides read TGCGCCAGCAGATCCGGGACTAGCGGGTCCTACGAGCAGTACTTC.

This clonotype was observed once. This chain connects TRBV4-3 to TRBJ2-7; TRBD1 is a possible D gene (6 bases). Germline V gene sequence: CDR1 LGHNA, CDR2 YSLEER. The CDR3 extends over 16 amino acids. Trimming shortened V by 0 bases and J by 3 bases, and 15 bases separated the two germline ends. The CDR3 reads CASSQDRTVPLYEQYF. The CDR3, as DNA: TGCGCCAGCAGCCAAGATAGGACAGTTCCCCTCTACGAGCAGTACTTC.

Here the CDR3 reads CSARGSPPGDTQYF. Written as DNA, the CDR3 is TGCAGTGCTAGAGGGTCCCCGCCCGGAGATACGCAGTATTTT. The J gene is TRBJ2-3, the V gene TRBV20-1; D is unresolved. Germline loops: CDR1 DFQATT, CDR2 SNEGSKA (reference sequence). The CDR3 has 14 amino acids. V was shortened by 1 base and J by 5 bases, with 13 bases between the two germline ends.

This clonotype has only a few counts. This chain links TRBV20-1 with TRBJ1-6; 8 nucleotides line up with TRBD1. J lost 8 bases, V lost 4 bases, and 1 base had no gene match. The CDR3 loop spans 12 amino acids. In germline, CDR1 is DFQATT, CDR2 SNEGSKA (reference sequence). The CDR3 sequence is CSATGGYSPLHF. CDR3 nucleotides: TGCAGTGCTACAGGGGGCTATTCACCCCTCCACTTT.

This clonotype was observed a few times. The CDR3 is CASSSTGGLTYEQYF. Here the CDR3 DNA reads TGCGCCAGCAGCTCCACAGGGGGCCTTACCTACGAGCAGTACTTC. The V and J genes are TRBV5-1 and TRBJ2-7, with 9 bases matching TRBD1. CDR1 and CDR2 (germline): SGHRS, YFSETQ. The CDR3 covers 15 residues. V gave up 3 bases and J gave up 2 bases; unmatched junction bases: 6.

V usage is TRBV21-1 and J usage is TRBJ1-2; the table's TRBD1 call for D was not verified on the DNA. TRBV21-1 is deemed a pseudogene. This CDR3 has 18 residues. The DNA of the CDR3 is TGTGCCAGCAGCAAAGAGGGGACAGGGGGCCTAGCAGTCTATGGCTACACCTTC. Translating it yields CASSKEGTGGLAVYGYTF.

This clonotype has just a few counts. The chain's CDR3 is CASSVGTSYEQYF. In nucleotides, the CDR3 is TGTGCCAGCAGCGTAGGAACCTCCTACGAGCAGTACTTC. V is TRBV9 and J is TRBJ2-7; D is uncertain. Germline CDR1 SGDLS, CDR2 YYNGEE. This CDR3 contains 13 residues. The V gene lost 0 bases and the J gene lost 0 bases, with 4 bases spanning the gap.

Comment on this clonotype: One junction end does not reproduce the germline sequence, and a read error may be involved. The V gene is TRBV24-1, the J gene TRBJ2-1; D gene ambiguous. The germline gives CDR1 KGHDR, CDR2 SFDVKD. There are 14 residues in the CDR3. The CDR3 bases are TGTGCCATCAGTGATAGAGGCAGGTACAATGAGCAGTTCTTC. This translates into CAISDRGRYNEQFF.

This clonotype was observed a few times. The genes are TRBV20-1 and TRBJ1-2; TRBD1 matches 7 bases. The junction had 5 bases not matched to a gene; V was cut back by 3 bases and J by 1 base. This CDR3 is built from 14 residues. Per the germline V gene, CDR1 is DFQATT and CDR2 is SNEGSKA (reference sequence). CDR3 in DNA: TGCAGTGCTAGTGGGGCAGGGGGTAACTATGGCTACACCTTC. The encoded protein is CSASGAGGNYGYTF.

The chain joins TRBV28 to TRBJ2-7, with 9 bases aligning to TRBD1. Germline-derived CDR1 and CDR2 are MDHEN and SYDVKM. J lost 3 bases, V lost 6 bases, and 6 bases had no gene match. The CDR3 consists of 14 residues. CDR3 DNA: TGTGCCAGCAGAGCGACAGGGGGGAACTACGAGCAGTACTTC. Amino acids: CASRATGGNYEQYF.

This clonotype showed up just a few times. The chain employs TRBV29-1 and TRBJ2-5; TRBD2 matches 11 bases. Trimming cost V 6 bases and J 11 bases; bases outside gene matches: 14. Per the germline V gene, CDR1 is SQVTM and CDR2 is ANQGSEA. This CDR3 has 14 amino acids. CDR3 protein: CSVIAGGPLDEQYF. The DNA for the CDR3 is TGCAGCGTAATAGCGGGAGGGCCTTTGGATGAGCAGTACTTC.

The J gene is TRBJ2-3, the V gene TRBV9; the D is unclear. The germline V gene has CDR1 SGDLS and CDR2 YYNGEE. Trimming removed 0 bases from V and 6 bases from J, with 8 bases in between. CDR3 length: 13 amino acids. In DNA form, the CDR3 reads TGTGCCAGCAGCGTAGGGCCCGAGGATACGCAGTATTTT. Its protein is CASSVGPEDTQYF.

Notes on this clonotype: Sequence at one end of the junction differs from germline and may be a read error. The chain combines TRBV5-6 with TRBJ2-6; possible D gene TRBD1, 6 bases. The germline V gene has CDR1 SGHDT and CDR2 YYEEEE. The CDR3 spans 15 residues. The CDR3 region is CASEEGVSEANVLTF. CDR3 DNA: TGTGCCAGCGAAGAGGGGGTCTCTGAGGCCAACGTCCTGACTTTC.

The chain recombines TRBV7-2 with TRBJ1-1; D is unresolved. Germline values: CDR1 SGHTA, CDR2 FQGNSA. V was pared by 6 bases and J by 5 bases, with 16 bases between. The CDR3 length is 14 residues. The CDR3 region has the DNA TGTGCCAGCAGATACGGACGCACGGCGACTGAAGCTTTCTTT. Residues: CASRYGRTATEAFF. Complete variable domain (other parts from reference TRBV7-2 and TRBJ1-1): GAGVSQSPSNKVTEKGKDVELRCDPISGHTALYWYRQSLGQGLEFLIYFQGNSAPDKSGLPSDRFSAERTGGSVSTLTIQRTQQEDSAVYLCASRYGRTATEAFFGQGTRLTVV.

The chain combines TRBV6-2 or TRBV6-3 with TRBJ2-1; D ambiguous. Trimming removed 10 bases from V and 0 bases from J, with 10 bases in between. This CDR3 region has 13 residues. The germline V gene encodes CDR1 MNHEY and CDR2 SVGEGT. The CDR3 region is CAIRLDSYNEQFF. CDR3 DNA: TGTGCCATCAGGCTGGACTCCTACAATGAGCAGTTCTTC.

Comment on this clonotype: The germline gene is not matched at one end of the junction; a read error may be the cause. The rearrangement joins TRBV9 to TRBJ2-7; 7 nucleotides line up with TRBD2. This CDR3 is built from 14 residues. Per germline, CDR1 SGDLS and CDR2 YYNGEE. The DNA of the CDR3 is TGTGCCAACAGCCTTCGCGGGGGTTACTACGAGCAGTACTTC. Amino acid sequence: CANSLRGGYYEQYF.

For the CDR3, the DNA is TGTGCCAGCAGTTTACGGGGCGTGGGAGTAATCAATGAGCAGTTCTTC. Translated: CASSLRGVGVINEQFF. This chain joins TRBV12-3 or TRBV12-4 and TRBJ2-1; D possibly matches TRBD1 or TRBD2 (5 bases each). This CDR3 spans 16 amino acids. Deletions cut 2 bases from V and 6 bases from J, with 17 bases between.

The gene calls are TRBV7-9 and TRBJ2-5; TRBD1 agrees at 7 bases. V lost 7 bases to trimming and J lost 2 bases; unmatched junction nucleotides: 7. CDR3 length: 14 amino acids. Looked up from germline, CDR1 is SEHNR and CDR2 is FQNEAQ (reference sequence). The CDR3 nucleotides read TGTGCCAGCAACGATGACAGGGATCAAGAGACCCAGTACTTC. This gives the protein CASNDDRDQETQYF.

The table lists this clonotype with a few counts. With a much larger clone just one base away, this may be a read error. The chain joins TRBV12-3 or TRBV12-4 to TRBJ2-7; D possibly matches TRBD1 or TRBD2 (5 bases each). The CDR3 runs 14 residues. This CDR3 is CAGSPQGRPHEQYF. The CDR3, as DNA: TGTGCCGGCAGTCCCCAGGGACGGCCTCACGAGCAGTACTTC.

The V gene is TRBV28, the J gene TRBJ2-3; a weak D match, TRBD2 (6 bases). Germline assignment: CDR1 MDHEN and CDR2 SYDVKM. The CDR3 is 15 amino acids. The V end lost 2 bases, the J end lost 4 bases, and 13 bases lay between the germline ends. This CDR3 reads CASSLPGPSADTQYF. CDR3 DNA: TGTGCCAGCAGTTTACCGGGGCCTAGCGCAGATACGCAGTATTTT.

The V call is TRBV12-3 or TRBV12-4, the J call TRBJ2-7; D is perhaps TRBD2 (7 bases). The CDR3 has 14 amino acids. Trimming pared 9 bases from V and 4 bases from J, leaving 19 bases between. The CDR3 loop is CASRPTGGAYEQYF. The CDR3 bases are TGTGCCAGTCGCCCCACGGGGGGCGCATACGAGCAGTACTTC.

This clonotype has only a few counts. This chain joins TRBV24-1 and TRBJ1-2; TRBD1 might be the D (6 bases). This CDR3 has 15 residues. Germline V gives CDR1 KGHDR, CDR2 SFDVKD. The germline V and J ends were trimmed by 4 bases and 6 bases, with 17 bases remaining between them. Here the CDR3 DNA reads TGTGCCACCAGTGACCGTGGAGGGGGGCGACATGGCTACACCTTC. Protein sequence: CATSDRGGGRHGYTF.

The chain combines TRBV20-1 with TRBJ2-5, with TRBD2 identical over 13 bases. The better agreement between TRBJ2-7 and the DNA end casts doubt on the J call. The germline V gene encodes CDR1 DFQATT and CDR2 SNEGSKA (reference sequence). The CDR3 runs to 15 residues. The CDR3 nucleotides are TGCAGTGCCCGACGACTAGCGGGAGGACTCTACGAGCAGTACTTC. This translates into CSARRLAGGLYEQYF.

The CDR3: CASSLGDTGLGEQYF. The CDR3 DNA sequence: TGCGCCAGCAGCTTGGGGGACACCGGACTGGGCGAGCAGTACTTC. The chain recombines TRBV5-1 with TRBJ2-5; weak D call: TRBD1 (6 bases). The J call may be wrong; the DNA end is better matched by TRBJ2-7. The CDR3 runs to 15 residues. Germline V gene sequence: CDR1 SGHRS, CDR2 YFSETQ.

The CDR3 region is CSATGTGGNEQFF. The CDR3 DNA reads as TGCAGTGCTACCGGGACAGGGGGCAATGAGCAGTTCTTC. The V call is TRBV20-1, the J call TRBJ2-1; TRBD1 matches at 11 bases. The CDR3 is made up of 13 amino acids. V lost 4 bases to trimming and J lost 6 bases; unmatched junction nucleotides: 2. The V gene's germline CDR1 is DFQATT and CDR2 SNEGSKA (reference sequence).